This TCR beta chain was captured by sequencing in a study of cytotoxic CD8 clonotypes in ibrutinib-treated CLL. Study summary: Recorded responses included around 25 partial and 2 complete; following median about 68 months, approximately 14 stayed remitted and 12 progressed. Response sampling occurred after a median around 11 months of treatment (range 6 to 36). Sequenced samples delivered averages of roughly 260,000 productive templates and around 94,000 productive rearrangements. Study-wide results and caveats: Under treatment, the uncommon public clonotypes either contracted or remained stable.

Sequencing was performed with immunoSEQ multiplex PCR; in TCRdb, only in-frame clones are kept and a portion is missing. The sample contains hundreds of thousands of clones, around four fifths of which appear only once. Germline lookup yields CDR1 WNHNN and CDR2 SYGVQD (reference sequence). The germline V and J ends were trimmed by 2 bases and 4 bases, with 12 bases remaining between them. CDR3 length equals 15 residues. Comments on this clone: No antigen is known for it.

The chain couples TRBV10-1 to TRBJ2-1; a possible D gene is TRBD2 (6 bases). The source of this sequence is a human donor with chronic lymphocytic leukemia. The material was PBMCs, obtained before ibrutinib treatment. The DNA for the CDR3 is TGCGCCAGCAGTGAGGGGGGAGGAGGGTACAATGAGCAGTTCTTC. This encodes CASSEGGGGYNEQFF.